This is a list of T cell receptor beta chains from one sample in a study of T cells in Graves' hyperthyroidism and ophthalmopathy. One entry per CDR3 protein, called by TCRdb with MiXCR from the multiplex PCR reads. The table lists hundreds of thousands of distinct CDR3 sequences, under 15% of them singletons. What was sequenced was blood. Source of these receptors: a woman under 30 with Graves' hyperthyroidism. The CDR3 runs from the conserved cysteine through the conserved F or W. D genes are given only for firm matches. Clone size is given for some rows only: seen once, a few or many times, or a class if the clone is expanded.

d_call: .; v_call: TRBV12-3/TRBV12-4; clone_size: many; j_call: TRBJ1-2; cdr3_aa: CASRRGDYGYTF; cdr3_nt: TGTGCCAGCAGGAGGGGTGACTATGGCTACACCTTC
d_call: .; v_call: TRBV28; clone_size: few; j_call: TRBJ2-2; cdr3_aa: CASNSGATTGELFF; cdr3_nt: TGTGCCAGCAACTCGGGGGCCACCACCGGGGAGCTGTTTTTT
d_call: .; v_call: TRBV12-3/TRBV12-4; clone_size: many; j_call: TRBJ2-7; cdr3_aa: CASSLGVGSGEQYF; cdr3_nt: TGTGCCAGCAGTTTGGGGGTGGGGAGCGGCGAGCAGTACTTC
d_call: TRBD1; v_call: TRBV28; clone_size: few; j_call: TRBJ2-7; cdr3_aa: CASTQGAGGYEQYF; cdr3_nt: TGTGCCAGCACCCAGGGGGCAGGGGGGTACGAGCAGTACTTC
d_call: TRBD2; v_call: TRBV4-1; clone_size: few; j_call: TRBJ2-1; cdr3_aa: CASSRPPAGGYWNEQFF; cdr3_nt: TGCGCCAGCAGCCGCCCACCAGCGGGGGGATATTGGAATGAGCAGTTCTTC
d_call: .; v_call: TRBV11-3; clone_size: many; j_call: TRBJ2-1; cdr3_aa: CASSTDRNNEQFF; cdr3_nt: TGTGCCAGCAGCACGGACCGAAACAATGAGCAGTTCTTC
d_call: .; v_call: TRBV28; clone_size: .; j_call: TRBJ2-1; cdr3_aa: CASCHPSKTRSRSYNEQFF; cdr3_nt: TGTGCCAGCTGCCATCCGTCTAAGACTAGGTCTCGCAGCTACAATGAGCAGTTCTTC
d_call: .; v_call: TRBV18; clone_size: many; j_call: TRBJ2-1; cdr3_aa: CASSPGGRGEQFF; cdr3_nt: TGTGCCAGCTCACCTGGGGGAAGGGGTGAGCAGTTCTTC
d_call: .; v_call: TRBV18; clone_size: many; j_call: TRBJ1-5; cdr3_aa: CASSPPNQPQHF; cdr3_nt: TGTGCCAGCTCACCTCCTAATCAGCCCCAGCATTTT
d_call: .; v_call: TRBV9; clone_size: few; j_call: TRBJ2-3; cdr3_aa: CASSSFRADTQYF; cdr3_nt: TGTGCCAGCAGCTCCTTTCGAGCAGATACGCAGTATTTT
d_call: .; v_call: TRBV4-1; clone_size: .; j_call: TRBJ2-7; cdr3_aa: CASSPLVLTYEQYF; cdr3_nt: TGCGCCAGCAGCCCTCTCGTGCTAACCTACGAGCAGTACTTC
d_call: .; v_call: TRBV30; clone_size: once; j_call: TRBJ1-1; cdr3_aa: CAWSVSGVLTEAFF; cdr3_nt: TGTGCCTGGAGTGTAAGTGGGGTTTTGACTGAAGCTTTCTTT
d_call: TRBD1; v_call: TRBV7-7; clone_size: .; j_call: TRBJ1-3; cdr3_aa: CASSATTGPGNTIYF; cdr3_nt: TGTGCTAGCAGCGCAACGACAGGGCCTGGAAACACCATATATTTT
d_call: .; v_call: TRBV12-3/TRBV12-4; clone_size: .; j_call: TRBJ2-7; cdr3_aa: CASSFRGAPYGQYF; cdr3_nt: TGTGCCAGCAGTTTCAGAGGGGCCCCTTACGGGCAGTACTTC
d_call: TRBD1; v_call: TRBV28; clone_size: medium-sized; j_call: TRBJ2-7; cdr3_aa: CASSESRDSTYEQYF; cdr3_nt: TGTGCCAGCTCCGAGTCCCGGGACAGTACCTACGAGCAGTACTTC
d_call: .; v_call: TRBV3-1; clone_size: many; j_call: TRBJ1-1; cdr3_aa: CASSQVRGRTEAFF; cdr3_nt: TGTGCCAGCAGCCAAGTCCGGGGTAGGACTGAAGCTTTCTTT
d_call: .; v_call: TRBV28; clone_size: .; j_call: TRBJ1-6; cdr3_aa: CASGPGGSKFSPLHF; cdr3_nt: TGTGCCAGCGGGCCTGGGGGGTCGAAATTTTCACCCCTCCACTTT
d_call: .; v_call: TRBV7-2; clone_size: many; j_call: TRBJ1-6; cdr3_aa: CASSSDRFYNSPLHF; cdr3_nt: TGTGCCAGCAGCTCCGACAGGTTTTATAATTCACCCCTCCACTTT
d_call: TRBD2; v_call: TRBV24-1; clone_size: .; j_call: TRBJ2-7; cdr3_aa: CATSDPSGYEQYF; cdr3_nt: TGTGCCACCAGTGATCCTAGCGGATACGAGCAGTACTTC
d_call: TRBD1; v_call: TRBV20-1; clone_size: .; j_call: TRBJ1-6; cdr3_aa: CSARGPTGVNSPLHF; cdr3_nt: TGCAGTGCTAGAGGGCCGACAGGGGTGAATTCACCCCTCCACTTT
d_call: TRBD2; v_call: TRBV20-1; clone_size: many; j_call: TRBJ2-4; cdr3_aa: CSARDPGGKNIQYF; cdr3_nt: TGCAGTGCTAGAGATCCGGGGGGCAAAAACATTCAGTACTTC
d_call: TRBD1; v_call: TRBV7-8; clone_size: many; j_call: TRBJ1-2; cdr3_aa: CASSQKQGGYGYTF; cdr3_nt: TGTGCCAGCAGCCAAAAACAGGGGGGCTATGGCTACACCTTC
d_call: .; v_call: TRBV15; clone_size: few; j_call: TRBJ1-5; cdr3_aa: CATSRDRGGPQPQHF; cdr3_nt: TGTGCCACCAGCAGAGATAGGGGGGGCCCTCAGCCCCAGCATTTT
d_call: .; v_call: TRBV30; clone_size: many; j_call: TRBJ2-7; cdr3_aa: CAWSVERNSEQYF; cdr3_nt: TGTGCCTGGAGTGTAGAGAGGAACTCCGAGCAGTACTTC
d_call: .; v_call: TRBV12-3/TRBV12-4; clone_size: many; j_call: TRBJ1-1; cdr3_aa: CASSLRGMLRAFF; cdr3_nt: TGTGCCAGCAGTTTAAGGGGGATGCTCAGGGCTTTCTTT
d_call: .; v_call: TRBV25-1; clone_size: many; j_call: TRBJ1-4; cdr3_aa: CASSISGYHNEKLFF; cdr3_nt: TGTGCCAGCAGCATATCGGGATACCATAATGAAAAACTGTTTTTT
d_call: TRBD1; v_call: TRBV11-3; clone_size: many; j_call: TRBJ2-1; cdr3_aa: CASNTNADRANWVFYNEQFF; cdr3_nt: TGTGCCAGCAACACCAATGCTGACAGGGCGAATTGGGTATTCTACAATGAGCAGTTCTTC
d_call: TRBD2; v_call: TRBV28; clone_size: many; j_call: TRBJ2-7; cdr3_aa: CASSHTSGSSYEQYF; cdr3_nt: TGTGCCAGCAGCCATACTAGCGGGAGCTCCTACGAGCAGTACTTC
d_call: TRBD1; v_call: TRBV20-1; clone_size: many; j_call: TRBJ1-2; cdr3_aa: CSAPTGFYGYTF; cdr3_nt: TGCAGTGCTCCGACAGGGTTCTATGGCTACACCTTC
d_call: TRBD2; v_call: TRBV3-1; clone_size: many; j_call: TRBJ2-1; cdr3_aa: CASSPTSGLGSEQFF; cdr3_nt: TGTGCCAGCAGCCCGACTAGCGGACTAGGAAGTGAGCAGTTCTTC
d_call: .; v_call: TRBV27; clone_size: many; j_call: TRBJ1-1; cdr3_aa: CASIPDDGYEAFF; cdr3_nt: TGTGCCAGCATTCCGGATGACGGTTATGAAGCTTTCTTT
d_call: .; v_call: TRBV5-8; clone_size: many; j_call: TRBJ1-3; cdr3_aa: CASSFSRDSGNTIYF; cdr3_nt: TGTGCCAGCAGCTTCAGCCGGGACTCTGGAAACACCATATATTTT
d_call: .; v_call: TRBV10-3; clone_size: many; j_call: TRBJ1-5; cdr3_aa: CAISVEAGQPQHF; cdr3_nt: TGTGCCATCAGTGTGGAGGCGGGACAGCCCCAGCATTTT
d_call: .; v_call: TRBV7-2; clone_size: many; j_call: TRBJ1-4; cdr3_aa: CASSLQPTYATNEKLFF; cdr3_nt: TGTGCCAGCAGCTTACAACCTACCTATGCAACTAATGAAAAACTGTTTTTT
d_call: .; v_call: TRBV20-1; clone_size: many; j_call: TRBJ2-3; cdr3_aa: CSAPGVPRTDTQYF; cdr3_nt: TGCAGTGCCCCCGGCGTCCCCCGCACAGATACGCAGTATTTT
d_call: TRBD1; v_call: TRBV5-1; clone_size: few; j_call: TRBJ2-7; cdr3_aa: CASSITQGAKVYEQYF; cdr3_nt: TGCGCCAGCAGTATCACTCAGGGGGCAAAAGTTTACGAGCAGTACTTC
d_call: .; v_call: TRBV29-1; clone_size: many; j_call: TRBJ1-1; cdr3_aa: CSVEAAPNTEAFF; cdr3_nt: TGCAGCGTTGAGGCAGCCCCGAACACTGAAGCTTTCTTT
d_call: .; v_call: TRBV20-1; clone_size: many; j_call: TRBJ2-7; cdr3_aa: CSARDELAVLYEQYF; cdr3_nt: TGCAGTGCTAGAGATGAGTTGGCCGTACTCTACGAGCAGTACTTC
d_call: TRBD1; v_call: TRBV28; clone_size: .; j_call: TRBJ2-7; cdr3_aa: CASTSPGQGYEQYF; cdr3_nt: TGTGCCAGCACCTCACCGGGACAGGGCTACGAGCAGTACTTC
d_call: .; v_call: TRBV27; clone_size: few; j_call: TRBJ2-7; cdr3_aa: CASSLTVRGPSYEQYF; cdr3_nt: TGTGCCAGCAGTCTAACCGTGAGAGGGCCCTCCTACGAGCAGTACTTC
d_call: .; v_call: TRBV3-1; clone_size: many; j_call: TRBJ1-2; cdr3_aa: CASSQNVRRAYGYTF; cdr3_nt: TGTGCCAGCAGCCAAAATGTAAGGAGGGCCTATGGCTACACCTTC
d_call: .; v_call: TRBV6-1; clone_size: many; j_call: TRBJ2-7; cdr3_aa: CASSRGGTEDYEQYF; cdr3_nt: TGTGCCAGCAGTCGTGGAGGGACTGAAGATTACGAGCAGTACTTC
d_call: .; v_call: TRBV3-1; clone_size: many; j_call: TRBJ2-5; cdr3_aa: CASSTRTRGTQYF; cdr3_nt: TGTGCCAGCAGCACCCGGACTCGGGGGACCCAGTACTTC
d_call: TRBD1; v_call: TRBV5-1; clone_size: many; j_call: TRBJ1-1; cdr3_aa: CASSSGGEAFF; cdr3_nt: TGCGCCAGCAGCTCAGGGGGAGAAGCTTTCTTT
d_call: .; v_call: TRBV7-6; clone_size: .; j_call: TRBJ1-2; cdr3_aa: CASSLAPQGPWGYTF; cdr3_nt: TGTGCCAGCAGCTTGGCCCCGCAGGGCCCGTGGGGCTACACCTTC
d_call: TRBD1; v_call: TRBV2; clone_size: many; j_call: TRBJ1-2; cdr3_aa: CASSEATGYYGYTF; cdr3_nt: TGTGCCAGCAGTGAGGCGACAGGGTACTATGGCTACACCTTC
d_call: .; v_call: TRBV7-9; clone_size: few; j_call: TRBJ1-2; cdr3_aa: CASMGPLGYTF; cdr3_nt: TGTGCCAGCATGGGTCCCCTGGGCTACACCTTC
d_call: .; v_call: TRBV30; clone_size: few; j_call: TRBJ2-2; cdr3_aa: CAWSSHSRGSTGTGELFF; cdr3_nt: TGTGCCTGGAGTTCCCACAGTCGAGGGTCAACCGGAACCGGGGAGCTGTTTTTT
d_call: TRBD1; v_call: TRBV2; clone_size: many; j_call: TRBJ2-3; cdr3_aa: CASCRDRVTDTQYF; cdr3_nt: TGTGCCAGCTGCAGGGACAGGGTGACAGATACGCAGTATTTT
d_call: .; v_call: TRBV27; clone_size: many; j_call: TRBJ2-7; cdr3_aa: CASHPVGAYEQYF; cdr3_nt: TGTGCCAGCCACCCCGTTGGAGCTTACGAGCAGTACTTC
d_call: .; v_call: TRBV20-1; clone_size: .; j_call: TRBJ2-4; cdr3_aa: CSAGDPAEENIQYF; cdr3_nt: TGCAGTGCTGGGGACCCGGCGGAGGAAAACATTCAGTACTTC
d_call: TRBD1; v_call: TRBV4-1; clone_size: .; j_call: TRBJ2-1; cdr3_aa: CASSPRQGYNEQFF; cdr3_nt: TGCGCCAGCAGCCCAAGACAGGGTTACAATGAGCAGTTCTTC
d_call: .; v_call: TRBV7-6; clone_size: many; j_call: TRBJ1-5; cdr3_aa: CASSLDDNQPQHF; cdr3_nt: TGTGCCAGCAGCTTAGACGACAATCAACCCCAGCATTTT
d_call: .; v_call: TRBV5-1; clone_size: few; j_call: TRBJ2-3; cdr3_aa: CASSDSVGDTQYF; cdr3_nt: TGCGCCAGCAGTGACTCCGTGGGGGATACGCAGTATTTT